The source of this T cell receptor beta chain is a study of shared clonotypes between healthy human individuals. Regarding the study as a whole: An effect of sequencing depth on clonotype sharing among donors was expected.

Donors were healthy HIV-negative adults without recent acute infections or vaccinations. Only Caucasian adults living in Nashville, Tennessee served as donors. Data came from immunoSEQ multiplex PCR; TCRdb stores just in-frame clones and leaves some out. The sample has 400,000 to 600,000 clones; about 85% are singletons. As concerns this clone: What it recognizes is unknown.

In germline, CDR1 is SEHNR, CDR2 FQNEAQ (reference sequence). Trimming removed 5 bases from V and 9 bases from J; junction bases left unmatched: 4. This CDR3 is built from 12 residues. The source is a woman between 40 and 55 years old in good health. Some clones in this sample may be carry-over from other donors' samples. The sample consisted of PBMCs. The rearrangement joins TRBV7-9 to TRBJ2-1; 7 bases map to TRBD2. The CDR3 loop reads CASSLLAIEQFF. The DNA for the CDR3 is TGTGCCAGCAGCCTACTAGCGATTGAGCAGTTCTTC.